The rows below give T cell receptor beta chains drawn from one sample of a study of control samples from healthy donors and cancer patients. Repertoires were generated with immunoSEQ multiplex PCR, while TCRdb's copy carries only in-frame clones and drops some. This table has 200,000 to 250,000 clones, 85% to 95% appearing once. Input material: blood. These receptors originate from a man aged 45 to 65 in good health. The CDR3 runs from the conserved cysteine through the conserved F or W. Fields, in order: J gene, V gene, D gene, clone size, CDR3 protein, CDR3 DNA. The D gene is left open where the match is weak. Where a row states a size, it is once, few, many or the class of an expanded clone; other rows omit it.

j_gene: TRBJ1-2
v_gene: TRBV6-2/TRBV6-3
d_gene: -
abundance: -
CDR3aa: CASSYPNRENYGYTF
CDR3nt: TGTGCCAGCAGTTACCCGAACAGGGAAAACTATGGCTACACCTTC

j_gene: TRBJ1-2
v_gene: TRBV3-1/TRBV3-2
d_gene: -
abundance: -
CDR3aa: CASSQGRGRDNGYTF
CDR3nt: TGTGCCAGCAGCCAAGGGCGGGGCAGGGACAATGGCTACACCTTC

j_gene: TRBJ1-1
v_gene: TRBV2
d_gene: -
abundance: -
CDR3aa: CASKAPNTEAFF
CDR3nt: TGTGCCAGCAAGGCCCCAAACACTGAAGCTTTCTTT

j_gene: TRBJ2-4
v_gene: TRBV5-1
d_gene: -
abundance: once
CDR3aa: CASSPEEAKNIQYF
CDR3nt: TGCGCCAGCAGCCCGGAGGAGGCCAAAAACATTCAGTACTTC

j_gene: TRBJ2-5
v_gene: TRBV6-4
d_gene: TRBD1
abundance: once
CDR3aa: CASSGQGGETQYF
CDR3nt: TGTGCCAGTAGCGGACAGGGCGGAGAGACCCAGTACTTC

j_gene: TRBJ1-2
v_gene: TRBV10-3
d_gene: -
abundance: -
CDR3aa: CAISESRQLYGYTF
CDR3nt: TGTGCCATCAGTGAGTCCAGACAGCTATATGGCTACACCTTC

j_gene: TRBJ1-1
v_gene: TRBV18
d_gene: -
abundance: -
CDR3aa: CASSYKEGAEAFF
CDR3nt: TGTGCCAGCTCTTACAAAGAGGGAGCTGAAGCTTTCTTT

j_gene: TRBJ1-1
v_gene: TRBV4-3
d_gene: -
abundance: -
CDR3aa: CASSARGLGNTEAFF
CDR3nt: TGCGCCAGCAGCGCGAGAGGATTGGGAAACACTGAAGCTTTCTTT

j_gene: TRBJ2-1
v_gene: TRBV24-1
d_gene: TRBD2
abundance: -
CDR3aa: CATSTFSGGDNEQFF
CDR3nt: TGTGCCACCAGTACTTTCAGCGGGGGGGACAATGAGCAGTTCTTC

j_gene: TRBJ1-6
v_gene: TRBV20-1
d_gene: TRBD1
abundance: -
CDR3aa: CSASRGPNSPLHF
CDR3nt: TGCAGTGCTAGTAGGGGGCCTAATTCACCCCTCCACTTT

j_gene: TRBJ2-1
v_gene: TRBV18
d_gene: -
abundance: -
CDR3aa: CASSPPQASSYNEQFF
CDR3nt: TGTGCCAGCTCACCACCCCAGGCAAGCTCCTACAATGAGCAGTTCTTC

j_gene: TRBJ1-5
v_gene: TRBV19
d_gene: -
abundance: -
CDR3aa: CATSDHDSNQPQHF
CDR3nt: TGTGCCACTTCGGACCACGATAGCAATCAGCCCCAGCATTTT

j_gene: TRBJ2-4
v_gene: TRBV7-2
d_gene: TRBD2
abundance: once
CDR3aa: CASSQPASGGKAKNIQYF
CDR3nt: TGTGCCAGCAGCCAGCCGGCTAGCGGGGGGAAAGCCAAAAACATTCAGTACTTC

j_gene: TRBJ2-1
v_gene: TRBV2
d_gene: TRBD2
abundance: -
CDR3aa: CASSEAAGGVNEQFF
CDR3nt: TGTGCCAGCAGTGAAGCAGCGGGGGGGGTCAATGAGCAGTTCTTC

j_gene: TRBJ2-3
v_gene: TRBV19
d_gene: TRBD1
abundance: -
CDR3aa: CASKQGVGTDTQYF
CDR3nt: TGTGCCAGTAAACAGGGGGTCGGAACAGATACGCAGTATTTT

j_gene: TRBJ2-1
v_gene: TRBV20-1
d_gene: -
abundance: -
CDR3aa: CSASAGAVYNEQFF
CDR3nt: TGCAGTGCTAGTGCGGGGGCCGTCTACAATGAGCAGTTCTTC

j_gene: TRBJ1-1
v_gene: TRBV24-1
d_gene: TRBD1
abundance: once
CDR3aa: CATSDPTGRNTEAFF
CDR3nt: TGTGCCACCAGTGACCCGACAGGGAGGAACACTGAAGCTTTCTTT

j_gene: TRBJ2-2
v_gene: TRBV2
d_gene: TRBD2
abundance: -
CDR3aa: CASTSSGGANTGELFF
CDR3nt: TGTGCCAGCACTTCAAGCGGGGGGGCCAACACCGGGGAGCTGTTTTTT

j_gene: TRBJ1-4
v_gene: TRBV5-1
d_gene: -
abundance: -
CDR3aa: CASSPLGQIEEKLFF
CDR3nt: TGCGCCAGCAGCCCCCTAGGGCAAATCGAGGAAAAACTGTTTTTT

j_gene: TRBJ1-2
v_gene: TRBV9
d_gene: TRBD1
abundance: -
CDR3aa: CASSARDREPSYGYTF
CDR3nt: TGTGCCAGCAGCGCCCGGGACAGAGAACCGAGCTATGGCTACACCTTC

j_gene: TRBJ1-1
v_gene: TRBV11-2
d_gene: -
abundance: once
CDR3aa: CASSLQGQRMNTEAFF
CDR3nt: TGTGCCAGCAGCCTCCAGGGGCAGCGGATGAACACTGAAGCTTTCTTT

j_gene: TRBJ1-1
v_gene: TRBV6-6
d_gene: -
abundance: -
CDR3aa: CASSYGGTEAFF
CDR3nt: TGTGCCAGCAGTTACGGGGGCACTGAAGCTTTCTTT

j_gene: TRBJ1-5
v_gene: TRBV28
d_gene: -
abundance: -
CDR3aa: CASSPPTGSNQPQHF
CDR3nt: TGTGCCAGCAGTCCGCCTACAGGGAGCAATCAGCCCCAGCATTTT

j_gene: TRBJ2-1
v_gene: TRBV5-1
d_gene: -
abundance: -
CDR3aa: CASSLENEQFF
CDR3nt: TGCGCCAGCAGCTTGGAAAATGAGCAGTTCTTC

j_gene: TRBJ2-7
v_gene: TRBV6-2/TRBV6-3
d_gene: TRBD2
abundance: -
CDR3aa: CASSLGGEQYF
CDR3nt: TGTGCCAGCAGCCTGGGGGGGGAGCAGTACTTC

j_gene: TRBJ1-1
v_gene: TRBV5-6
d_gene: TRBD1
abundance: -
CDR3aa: CASSFRDRGTTEAFF
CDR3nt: TGTGCCAGCAGCTTCAGGGACAGGGGGACCACTGAAGCTTTCTTT

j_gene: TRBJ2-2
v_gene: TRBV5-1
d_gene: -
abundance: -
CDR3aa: CASSQTLLTGELFF
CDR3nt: TGCGCCAGCAGCCAGACTTTACTCACCGGGGAGCTGTTTTTT

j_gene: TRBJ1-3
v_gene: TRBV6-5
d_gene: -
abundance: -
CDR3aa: CASTGVLDSGNTIYF
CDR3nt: TGTGCCAGCACTGGGGTGCTAGACTCTGGAAACACCATATATTTT

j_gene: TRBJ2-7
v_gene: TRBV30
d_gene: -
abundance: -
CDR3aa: CASGGHWSYEQYF
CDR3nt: TGTGCCTCGGGGGGACACTGGTCCTACGAGCAGTACTTC

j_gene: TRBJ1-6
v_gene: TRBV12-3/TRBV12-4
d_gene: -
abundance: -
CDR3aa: CASRPPGGSPLHF
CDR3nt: TGTGCCAGCAGGCCCCCGGGGGGTTCACCCCTCCACTTT

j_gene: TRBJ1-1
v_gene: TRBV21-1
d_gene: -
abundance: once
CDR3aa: CASSTSFRGTEAFF
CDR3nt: TGTGCCAGCAGCACCAGCTTCCGGGGGACTGAAGCTTTCTTT

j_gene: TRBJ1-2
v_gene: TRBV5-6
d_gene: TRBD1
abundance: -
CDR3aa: CASTLDRPTNYGYTF
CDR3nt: TGTGCCAGCACCTTGGACAGGCCGACTAACTATGGCTACACCTTC

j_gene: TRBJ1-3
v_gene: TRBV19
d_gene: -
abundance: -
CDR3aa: CASSEGRSSGNTIYF
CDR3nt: TGTGCCAGTAGTGAAGGACGGAGCTCTGGAAACACCATATATTTT

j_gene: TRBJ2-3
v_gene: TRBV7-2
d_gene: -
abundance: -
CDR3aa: CASIPWGGPSTDTQYF
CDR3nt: TGTGCCAGCATCCCATGGGGGGGGCCGAGCACAGATACGCAGTATTTT

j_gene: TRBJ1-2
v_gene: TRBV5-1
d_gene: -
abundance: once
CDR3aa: CASSPARAANYGYTF
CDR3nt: TGCGCCAGCAGCCCGGCCAGGGCGGCTAACTATGGCTACACCTTC

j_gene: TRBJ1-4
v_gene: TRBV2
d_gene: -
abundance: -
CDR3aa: CASSRGSGEKLFF
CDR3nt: TGTGCCAGCAGTAGGGGTAGCGGGGAAAAACTGTTTTTT

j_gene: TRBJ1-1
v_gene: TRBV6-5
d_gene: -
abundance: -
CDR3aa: CASSYGGDTEAFF
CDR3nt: TGTGCCAGCAGTTACGGGGGTGACACTGAAGCTTTCTTT

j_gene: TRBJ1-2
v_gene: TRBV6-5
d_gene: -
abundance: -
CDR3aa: CASSKYGEANYGYTF
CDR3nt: TGTGCCAGCAGTAAATACGGAGAGGCTAACTATGGCTACACCTTC

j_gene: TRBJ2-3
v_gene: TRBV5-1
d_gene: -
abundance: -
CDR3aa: CASSLAGGRDTQYF
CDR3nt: TGCGCCAGCAGCTTGGCCGGAGGTCGCGATACGCAGTATTTT

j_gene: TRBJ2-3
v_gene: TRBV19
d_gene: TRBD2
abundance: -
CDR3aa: CASSSSGGRTDTQYF
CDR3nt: TGTGCCAGTAGCTCTAGCGGGGGCCGCACAGATACGCAGTATTTT

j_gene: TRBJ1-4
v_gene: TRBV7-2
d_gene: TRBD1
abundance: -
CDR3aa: CASSPGGLRTNEKLFF
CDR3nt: TGTGCCAGCAGCCCAGGGGGGCTTAGAACTAATGAAAAACTGTTTTTT

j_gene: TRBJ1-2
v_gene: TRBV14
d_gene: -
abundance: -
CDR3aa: CASSQDRDGDYGYTF
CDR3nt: TGTGCCAGCAGCCAAGACAGGGATGGGGACTATGGCTACACCTTC